Shown below are 5 T cell receptor beta chains from a single sample sequenced in a study of T cells in Graves' hyperthyroidism and ophthalmopathy. Authors of the study amplified TCR beta CDR3 regions from RNA transcripts. Primed by the HTBI set, a first-round RT-PCR was run on the TCR CDR3. TCRdb redid the calling of the multiplex PCR reads with MiXCR, one entry per CDR3 protein. This sample has fewer than 700,000 distinct CDR3 sequences; around 15% occur once, and the top ten carry around 4%. Sequenced: blood. All receptors derive from a woman in her thirties with Graves' hyperthyroidism.

The chain carries TRBV9 and TRBJ2-3; 12 bases line up with TRBD2. Germline loops: CDR1 SGDLS, CDR2 YYNGEE. V trimming: 4 bases; J trimming: 6 bases; junction bases outside the gene matches: 12. This CDR3 spans 17 amino acids. The CDR3 region has the DNA TGTGCCAGCAGCCTTGAGACTAGCGGGAGTTTTTCGGATACGCAGTATTTT. Translation gives CASSLETSGSFSDTQYF. Variable domain in full (rest from reference TRBV9 and TRBJ2-3): DSGVTQTPKHLITATGQRVTLRCSPRSGDLSVYWYQQSLDQGLQFLIQYYNGEERAKGNILERFSAQQFPDLHSELNLSSLELGDSALYFCASSLETSGSFSDTQYFGPGTRLTVL.

The rearrangement links TRBV20-1 to TRBJ2-1; 10 positions agree with TRBD2. The CDR3 spans 13 residues. V was clipped by 3 bases and J by 9 bases; unmatched bases: 5. Germline CDR1 is DFQATT and CDR2 is SNEGSKA (reference sequence). Here the CDR3 DNA reads TGCAGTGCTAGGTCTCCTAGCGGGAGTGAGCAGTTCTTC. Protein product: CSARSPSGSEQFF.

This clonotype has a count of ten or more. This chain uses TRBV28 with TRBJ2-3; 7 bases line up with TRBD2. The CDR3 spans 16 residues. Germline-derived CDR1 and CDR2 are MDHEN and SYDVKM. V was clipped by 2 bases and J by 5 bases; unmatched bases: 10. The CDR3 reads CASSLNGGGKRDTQYF. CDR3 in DNA: TGTGCCAGCAGTTTAAATGGGGGAGGGAAGAGAGATACGCAGTATTTT.

The sample holds many counts of this clonotype. DNA for the CDR3: TGTGCCAGCAGCTCGGGACTAGCGGGAGGGCCCTACAATGAGCAGTTCTTC. Encoded protein: CASSSGLAGGPYNEQFF. This chain connects TRBV13 to TRBJ2-1, with 16 bases aligning to TRBD2. V shed 4 bases, J shed 2 bases, and the junction held 2 bases outside the gene matches. Germline CDR1 reads PRHDT; CDR2 reads FYEKMQ (reference sequence). The CDR3 consists of 17 residues. Using reference TRBV13 and TRBJ2-1 for the parts outside the CDR3, the full variable domain is AAGVIQSPRHLIKEKRETATLKCYPIPRHDTVYWYQQGPGQDPQFLISFYEKMQSDKGSIPDRFSAQQFSDYHSELNMSSLELGDSALYFCASSSGLAGGPYNEQFFGPGTRLTVL.

This clonotype was found many times. The genes are TRBV20-1 and TRBJ1-2; possibly TRBD1 for D (6 bases). Germline CDR1 and CDR2: DFQATT and SNEGSKA (reference sequence). This CDR3 is built from 10 residues. V gave up 7 bases and J gave up 5 bases, with 8 bases separating them. DNA for the CDR3: TGCAGTGGGGACACATATGGCTACACCTTC. It translates to CSGDTYGYTF.